This is a list of T cell receptor beta chains from one sample in a study of blood T cells in healthy people across ages. TCRdb used MiXCR to reprocess the 5' RACE reads, holding one entry per CDR3 protein. The sample gives fewer than 650,000 distinct CDR3 sequences, about 27% of which show up once; approximately 3.6% is in the top ten. The same specimen was also included in a second study, on T cells of mothers and their children.

Sequences were obtained from blood. These receptors were collected from a boy aged 2 to 9 in good health. Both conserved end residues are part of each CDR3. D genes are given only for firm matches. Only part of the rows carry a size: once, few, many, or a class if the clone is expanded.

size	D	J	V	CDR3	DNA
-	TRBD1	TRBJ1-2	TRBV7-2	CASSLGTGVGGYTF	TGTGCCAGCAGCTTAGGGACAGGGGTAGGGGGCTACACCTTC
-	TRBD1	TRBJ1-4	TRBV7-2	CASSSQGAAEKLFF	TGTGCCAGCAGCTCGCAGGGGGCTGCTGAAAAACTGTTTTTT
-	TRBD2	TRBJ2-3	TRBV5-1	CASSLASGDTQYF	TGCGCCAGCAGCTTGGCTAGCGGGGATACGCAGTATTTT
-	TRBD1	TRBJ2-5	TRBV24-1	CATSGDRGGQETQYF	TGTGCCACCAGTGGGGACAGGGGAGGACAAGAGACCCAGTACTTC
-	TRBD2	TRBJ2-2	TRBV10-3	CAISDSGGVNTGELFF	TGTGCCATCAGCGATTCCGGGGGGGTAAACACCGGGGAGCTGTTTTTT
-	TRBD1	TRBJ2-5	TRBV9	CASDPGTEETQYF	TGTGCCAGCGATCCGGGGACAGAAGAGACCCAGTACTTC
-	TRBD2	TRBJ2-1	TRBV20-1	CSASGTSDFNEQFF	TGCAGTGCCTCCGGGACTAGCGACTTCAATGAGCAGTTCTTC
-	-	TRBJ1-4	TRBV6-2/TRBV6-3	CASSYGTSFNEKLFF	TGTGCCAGCAGTTACGGGACAAGCTTTAATGAAAAACTGTTTTTT
-	-	TRBJ2-7	TRBV29-1	CSVELESYEQYF	TGCAGCGTTGAATTAGAGTCCTACGAGCAGTACTTC
many	-	TRBJ2-5	TRBV12-3/TRBV12-4	CASSSRETQYF	TGTGCCAGCAGCTCCAGAGAGACCCAGTACTTC
-	-	TRBJ1-5	TRBV6-5	CASSSFSDSDQGQPQHF	TGTGCCAGCAGTTCATTTTCTGACTCGGACCAAGGGCAGCCCCAGCATTTT
-	TRBD2	TRBJ2-4	TRBV7-9	CASSPSGGRNIQYF	TGTGCCAGCAGCCCCTCGGGGGGACGAAACATTCAGTACTTC
few	-	TRBJ2-6	TRBV18	CASSPITGANVLTF	TGTGCCAGCTCACCTATAACTGGGGCCAACGTCCTGACTTTC
-	TRBD2	TRBJ2-7	TRBV7-2	CAGSFLWREEAYEQYF	TGTGCCGGCAGCTTTCTCTGGCGGGAGGAGGCCTACGAGCAGTACTTC
-	TRBD1	TRBJ2-2	TRBV6-5	CASTSDRVNTGELFF	TGTGCCAGCACCTCGGACAGGGTGAACACCGGGGAGCTGTTTTTT
-	-	TRBJ2-1	TRBV7-9	CASSLGANNEQFF	TGTGCCAGCAGCTTAGGGGCAAACAATGAGCAGTTCTTC
few	-	TRBJ2-2	TRBV11-2	CASSLARIQTGYAGELFF	TGTGCCAGCAGCTTAGCCCGCATCCAAACAGGGTATGCCGGGGAGCTGTTTTTT
-	-	TRBJ2-1	TRBV9	CASSVAGGLWNEQFF	TGTGCCAGCAGCGTAGCTGGGGGGCTTTGGAATGAGCAGTTCTTC
-	TRBD2	TRBJ2-5	TRBV5-1	CASSEPSGGAETQYF	TGCGCCAGCAGTGAGCCTAGCGGGGGGGCCGAGACCCAGTACTTC
-	-	TRBJ1-1	TRBV20-1	CSASRGNTEAFF	TGCAGTGCTAGCAGGGGGAACACTGAAGCTTTCTTT
-	-	TRBJ1-3	TRBV12-3/TRBV12-4	CASSWDTRASGNTIYF	TGTGCCAGCAGCTGGGACACGCGAGCTTCTGGAAACACCATATATTTT
once	-	TRBJ2-5	TRBV20-1	CSAPDAVDFQETQYF	TGCAGTGCTCCTGACGCGGTTGACTTCCAAGAGACCCAGTACTTC
few	TRBD1	TRBJ1-6	TRBV20-1	CSANGQGDNPPLHF	TGCAGTGCTAACGGACAGGGTGATAATCCACCCCTCCACTTT
few	TRBD2	TRBJ2-3	TRBV4-2	CASSQDSATGGADTQYF	TGTGCCAGCAGCCAAGATTCGGCGACGGGAGGCGCAGATACGCAGTATTTT
few	-	TRBJ2-7	TRBV25-1	CASSESNRVFHEQYF	TGTGCCAGCAGTGAATCCAACAGGGTGTTCCACGAGCAGTACTTC
many	TRBD2	TRBJ2-7	TRBV6-2/TRBV6-3	CASSYSASGISYEQYF	TGTGCCAGCAGTTACTCGGCTAGCGGGATCTCCTACGAGCAGTACTTC
-	-	TRBJ1-1	TRBV15	CATSRDRQGTEAFF	TGTGCCACCAGCAGAGATCGTCAGGGCACTGAAGCTTTCTTT
-	TRBD2	TRBJ2-1	TRBV10-2	CASSVPPGLAEFWSNEQFF	TGCGCCAGCAGTGTACCGCCGGGACTAGCAGAGTTCTGGTCCAATGAGCAGTTCTTC
few	TRBD1	TRBJ2-4	TRBV12-3/TRBV12-4	CASSRQGGIQYF	TGTGCCAGCTCCCGACAGGGGGGCATTCAGTACTTC
few	-	TRBJ2-5	TRBV6-2/TRBV6-3	CASSHGTYPSTQYF	TGTGCCAGCAGTCACGGGACATACCCGTCGACCCAGTACTTC
few	-	TRBJ2-5	TRBV18	CASSLSRTDQETQYF	TGTGCCAGCTCACTCTCAAGGACAGACCAAGAGACCCAGTACTTC
-	-	TRBJ1-2	TRBV12-3/TRBV12-4	CASSLGERYYGYTF	TGTGCCAGCAGTTTAGGGGAGAGGTACTATGGCTACACCTTC
once	-	TRBJ2-7	TRBV9	CASSVGGGNYEQYF	TGTGCCAGCAGCGTAGGCGGCGGGAACTACGAGCAGTACTTC
once	-	TRBJ2-2	TRBV30	CAWSRGTGTGELFF	TGTGCCTGGAGTAGGGGGACGGGAACCGGGGAGCTGTTTTTT
few	-	TRBJ2-3	TRBV15	CATSIRGDGAQYF	TGTGCCACCAGCATACGGGGAGATGGTGCGCAGTATTTT